The clone carrying this T cell receptor beta chain was seen only once. Its antigen is currently unknown. This entry belongs to a study of OX40 agonist ivuxolimab in advanced cancers. Study background: All patients had ivuxolimab intravenously every 2 weeks at 0.01 to 10 mg/kg.

J lost 1 base, V lost 4 bases, and 3 bases had no gene match. Per the germline V gene, CDR1 is SGHNT and CDR2 is YYREEE (reference sequence). The CDR3 runs 15 residues. The method was immunoSEQ multiplex PCR; TCRdb's version includes in-frame clones alone and lacks a portion of them. The sample carries around 100,000 clones, over 75% recorded once. Study results and caveats: Expanded clones were, on average, more numerous among CD8+ T cells than CD4+.

Sequencing used CD4+ or CD8+ T cells sorted from blood, obtained in a trial of the OX40 agonist ivuxolimab. This chain connects TRBV5-4 to TRBJ2-5; 11 bases fit TRBD2. The receptor's source is an adult with an advanced solid tumor such as melanoma, head and neck, liver or kidney cancer. CDR3 in DNA: TGTGCCAGCAGCGCCGGGACTAGCGGCCAAGAGACCCAGTACTTC. Translating gives CASSAGTSGQETQYF.